This entry lists 30 T cell receptor beta chains sequenced from one sample in a study of T cell repertoires and HLA-DP antigens. Method: immunoSEQ multiplex PCR; TCRdb's copy keeps in-frame clones and lacks some. This sample has more than 90,000 clones, with 90% to 95% found just once. No antigens are known for them. Material: CD4+ T cells from PBMCs. The receptors stem from a woman between 18 and 29 years old in good health and CMV-seronegative.

The rearrangement joins TRBV5-8 to TRBJ1-5; D is ambiguous. The V gene's germline CDR1 is SGHTS and CDR2 YDEGEE. The V end was cut by 3 bases, the J end by 11 bases, with 9 bases between. The CDR3 runs 11 residues. CDR3 sequence reads: CASSWPMAQHF. The CDR3 nucleotides are TGTGCCAGCAGCTGGCCCATGGCCCAGCATTTT.

In DNA form, the CDR3 reads TGTGCCAGCAGTTGGGGAAGGGGAGTAGATACGCAGTATTTT. Its translation: CASSWGRGVDTQYF. The chain combines TRBV28 with TRBJ2-3; possibly TRBD1 or TRBD2 for D (5 bases each). Germline V gene data show CDR1 as MDHEN and CDR2 as SYDVKM. The length of the CDR3 is 14 residues. The germline V and J ends were trimmed by 4 bases and 5 bases, with 13 bases remaining between them.

CDR3 in amino acids: CASRYRAPGSEKLFF. The CDR3 nucleotides are TGTGCCAGCAGGTACCGGGCCCCCGGTAGTGAAAAACTGTTTTTT. The chain is built from TRBV2 and TRBJ1-4; no reliable D call. CDR3 length: 15 amino acids. Germline assignment: CDR1 SNHLY and CDR2 FYNNEI. Trimming took off 6 bases at V and 7 bases at J, with 18 bases between the two ends.

The chain employs TRBV23-1 and TRBJ1-1, with TRBD1 matching 9 bases. TRBV23-1 falls under the ORF class, with uncertain function. The CDR3 is made up of 15 amino acids. Trimming cost V 2 bases and J 5 bases; bases outside gene matches: 6. CDR3 protein: CASSQDRDRETEAFF. As DNA, the CDR3 is TGCGCCAGCAGTCAAGACCGGGACAGGGAGACTGAAGCTTTCTTT.

This clone occurred a few times. The rearrangement joins TRBV5-1 to TRBJ2-2; D possibly uses TRBD1 or TRBD2 (5 bases each). In germline, CDR1 is SGHRS, CDR2 YFSETQ. This CDR3 region has 14 residues. The V gene lost 3 bases and the J gene lost 4 bases, with 10 bases spanning the gap. CDR3 amino acids: CASSWDRTTGELFF. The CDR3, as DNA: TGCGCCAGCAGCTGGGACCGTACCACCGGGGAGCTGTTTTTT.

The CDR3 reads CASSPGQIFNSPLHF. DNA of the CDR3: TGTGCCAGCAGCCCGGGACAGATCTTTAATTCACCCCTCCACTTT. This chain uses TRBV7-2 with TRBJ1-6; TRBD1 matches 7 bases. The length of the CDR3 is 15 residues. Germline-derived CDR1 and CDR2 are SGHTA and FQGNSA. The trim removed 5 bases at V and 6 bases at J, leaving 7 bases unmatched.

The chain combines TRBV6-5 with TRBJ2-5, with 8 bases matching TRBD2. The V gene end was trimmed by 2 bases and the J gene end by 4 bases; junction bases not matched to a gene: 6. The V gene's germline CDR1 is MNHEY and CDR2 SVGAGI. The CDR3 length is 15 residues. CDR3 loop: CASSYPSGGPETQYF. DNA of the CDR3: TGTGCCAGCAGTTACCCCAGCGGGGGACCAGAGACCCAGTACTTC.

The J gene is TRBJ2-3, the V gene TRBV11-2, with D perhaps matching TRBD2 (5 bases). The CDR3 extends over 13 amino acids. Germline V gene lookup returns CDR1 SGHAT and CDR2 FQNNGV. The V gene lost 3 bases and the J gene lost 5 bases, with 9 bases spanning the gap. The CDR3 loop is CASSLGRQDTQYF. CDR3 nucleotides: TGTGCCAGCAGCTTGGGGAGACAAGATACGCAGTATTTT.

The chain uses TRBV9 and TRBJ2-5; weak D call: TRBD1 (5 bases). Germline values: CDR1 SGDLS, CDR2 YYNGEE. The length of the CDR3 is 14 residues. V was shortened by 0 bases and J by 7 bases, with 13 bases between the two germline ends. CDR3 residues: CASSVEQSTGTQYF. CDR3 nucleotide sequence: TGTGCCAGCAGCGTAGAACAGTCTACAGGGACCCAGTACTTC.

The V and J genes are TRBV7-9 and TRBJ2-1; 7 nucleotides agree with TRBD2. Trimming cost V 2 bases and J 4 bases; bases outside gene matches: 5. The CDR3 is made up of 15 amino acids. Germline-derived CDR1 and CDR2 are SEHNR and FQNEAQ (reference sequence). The CDR3 sequence is CASSLNRREYNEQFF. In DNA form, the CDR3 reads TGTGCCAGCAGCTTAAATCGGCGGGAGTACAATGAGCAGTTCTTC. The full variable domain, its missing parts supplied by reference TRBV7-9 and TRBJ2-1, is DTGVSQNPRHKITKRGQNVTFRCDPISEHNRLYWYRQTLGQGPEFLTYFQNEAQLEKSRLLSDRFSAERPKGSFSTLEIQRTEQGDSAMYLCASSLNRREYNEQFFGPGTRLTVL.

This chain connects TRBV15 to TRBJ1-6; D is ambiguous. The CDR3 extends over 14 amino acids. Between the trimmed V and J ends, which lost 2 bases and 7 bases, there was a span of 9 bases. Germline CDR1 reads LNHNV; CDR2 reads YYDKDF (reference sequence). The CDR3 sequence: CATSRPGSNSPLHF. The CDR3 nucleotides are TGTGCCACCAGCAGACCGGGGTCGAATTCACCCCTCCACTTT. Together with reference TRBV15 and TRBJ1-6, the CDR3 gives the full variable domain: DAMVIQNPRYQVTQFGKPVTLSCSQTLNHNVMYWYQQKSSQAPKLLFHYYDKDFNNEADTPDNFQSRRPNTSFCFLDIRSPGLGDTAMYLCATSRPGSNSPLHFGNGTRLTVT.

J is TRBJ2-5 and V is TRBV30; 9 positions agree with TRBD1. This CDR3 is built from 15 residues. Germline V CDR1 and CDR2: GTSNPN, SVGIG (reference sequence). Trimming at V came to 0 bases and at J to 3 bases, leaving 5 bases not matched to a gene. The DNA for the CDR3 is TGTGCCTGGAGTGTACGGGGGACAGGGAAAGAGACCCAGTACTTC. Translated, it gives CAWSVRGTGKETQYF.

This chain links TRBV10-3 with TRBJ2-1, with D tentatively TRBD1 or TRBD2 (5 bases each). Germline CDR1 and CDR2: ENHRY and SYGVKD. Deletions cut 7 bases from V and 9 bases from J, with 10 bases between. This CDR3 has 11 residues. The CDR3 loop reads CAIKGAGEQFF. CDR3 sequence (DNA): TGTGCCATCAAAGGGGCGGGTGAGCAGTTCTTC.

The chain links TRBV6-6 to TRBJ1-6; no reliable D call. Trimming cost V 9 bases and J 6 bases, with 12 bases left between them. The CDR3 runs to 13 residues. CDR1 is MNHNY, CDR2 SVGAGI, per germline (reference sequence). CDR3 protein: CASTVTVNSPLHF. The DNA of the CDR3 is TGTGCCAGTACCGTGACGGTTAATTCACCCCTCCACTTT.

The chain carries TRBV7-3 and TRBJ2-5; the D is unclear. The CDR3 spans 13 residues. Trimming cost V 0 bases and J 0 bases, with 2 bases left between them. Germline V gene sequence: CDR1 SGHTA, CDR2 FQGTGA. This CDR3 is CASSLTNQETQYF. The CDR3 nucleotides read TGTGCCAGCAGCTTAACTAACCAAGAGACCCAGTACTTC.

Notes on this clone: The junction and the germline gene differ at one end; a read error may be behind it. This chain joins TRBV7-7 and TRBJ2-7; D is possibly TRBD1 or TRBD2 (5 bases each). Germline V gene data show CDR1 as SSHAT and CDR2 as FNYEAQ (reference sequence). The CDR3 is 14 amino acids. The DNA for the CDR3 is TGTGCTAGCAGCTCCGGGACGGCCCCCAACGAGCAGTACTTC. Translating it yields CASSSGTAPNEQYF.

J is TRBJ2-4 and V is TRBV6-1, with 7 bases matching TRBD1. The CDR3 extends over 12 amino acids. Germline lookup yields CDR1 MNHNS and CDR2 SASEGT. Losses at the gene ends were 8 bases for V and 7 bases for J; bases not matched to a gene: 5. CDR3 residues: CASLQGMNIQYF. In DNA form, the CDR3 reads TGTGCCAGCCTACAGGGGATGAACATTCAGTACTTC.

In its sample, this clone was seen once. V and J are TRBV25-1 and TRBJ2-1, with D perhaps TRBD1 (5 bases). V was shortened by 3 bases and J by 0 bases, with 9 bases between the two germline ends. Germline lookup yields CDR1 MGHDK and CDR2 SYGVNS. There are 15 residues in the CDR3. The CDR3 here is CASSEDTSSYNEQFF. The CDR3 bases are TGTGCCAGCAGTGAGGACACAAGCTCCTACAATGAGCAGTTCTTC.

This sequence joins TRBV30 and TRBJ2-7; tentative D call: TRBD2 (7 bases). The germline gives CDR1 GTSNPN, CDR2 SVGIG (reference sequence). The CDR3 consists of 15 residues. V lost 5 bases, J lost 0 bases, and 17 bases lay in between. Here the CDR3 DNA reads TGTGCCTGGTCCGTAGGAAGGGGGGGCTCCTACGAGCAGTACTTC. Protein product: CAWSVGRGGSYEQYF.

This clone has more than one count but fewer than ten. The CDR3 is CASRPLRQGFSGANVLTF. CDR3 nucleotide sequence: TGTGCCAGCAGGCCCCTCCGACAGGGATTCTCTGGGGCCAACGTCCTGACTTTC. The chain has TRBV28 and TRBJ2-6; 7 bases are a match to TRBD1. J was trimmed by 0 bases and V by 6 bases; bases with no gene match: 11. The germline V gene encodes CDR1 MDHEN and CDR2 SYDVKM. The length of the CDR3 is 18 residues. The whole variable domain, filled in from reference TRBV28 and TRBJ2-6, reads DVKVTQSSRYLVKRTGEKVFLECVQDMDHENMFWYRQDPGLGLRLIYFSYDVKMKEKGDIPEGYSVSREKKERFSLILESASTNQTSMYLCASRPLRQGFSGANVLTFGAGSRLTVL.

The chain couples TRBV29-1 to TRBJ2-3; D remains unclear. The V end was cut by 3 bases, the J end by 4 bases, with 8 bases between. CDR1 is SQVTM, CDR2 ANQGSEA, per germline. This CDR3 has 12 amino acids. The CDR3 sequence: CSVEGTADTQYF. In DNA form, the CDR3 reads TGCAGCGTTGAGGGAACGGCAGATACGCAGTATTTT.

A few counts support this clone. V is TRBV23-1 and J is TRBJ1-6; D gene unclear. TRBV23-1 is given ORF status, its function remaining uncertain. Trimming shortened V by 2 bases and J by 7 bases, and 12 bases separated the two germline ends. The CDR3 covers 15 residues. The DNA of the CDR3 is TGCGCCAGCAGTCAACGGGATAGAGGGAATTCACCCCTCCACTTT. Translated, it gives CASSQRDRGNSPLHF.

The chain uses TRBV19 and TRBJ1-2; perhaps TRBD1 as D (5 bases). V dropped 7 bases and J dropped 2 bases, with 11 bases sitting between them. The CDR3 loop spans 13 amino acids. Germline CDR1 LNHDA, CDR2 SQIVND (reference sequence). The CDR3 sequence is CASTVDRNYGYTF. The CDR3 DNA follows: TGTGCCAGTACCGTAGACAGAAACTATGGCTACACCTTC. Filled out from reference TRBV19 and TRBJ1-2, the complete variable domain reads DGGITQSPKYLFRKEGQNVTLSCEQNLNHDAMYWYRQDPGQGLRLIYYSQIVNDFQKGDIAEGYSVSREKKESFPLTVTSAQKNPTAFYLCASTVDRNYGYTFGSGTRLTVV.

The chain recombines TRBV27 with TRBJ1-5; D ambiguous. This CDR3 region has 15 residues. V lost 3 bases to trimming and J lost 1 base, with 10 bases between them. Germline V gene data show CDR1 as MNHEY and CDR2 as SMNVEV (reference sequence). The CDR3 protein is CASSLREGSNQPQHF. In nucleotides, the CDR3 is TGTGCCAGCAGTTTGAGGGAAGGAAGCAATCAGCCCCAGCATTTT.

The gene calls are TRBV21-1 and TRBJ2-7. TRBV21-1 is termed a pseudogene. The CDR3 has 13 amino acids. The CDR3 coding sequence is TGTGCCAGCAGCAAGGGCAGGAGTTACGAGCAGTACTTC. It codes for CASSKGRSYEQYF.

The chain recombines TRBV28 with TRBJ2-7; TRBD2 agrees at 7 bases. Looked up from germline, CDR1 is MDHEN and CDR2 is SYDVKM. Trimming cost V 6 bases and J 0 bases; bases outside gene matches: 8. There are 15 residues in the CDR3. The CDR3 here is CASSNSGGISYEQYV. For the CDR3, the DNA is TGTGCCAGCAGCAATTCCGGGGGGATCTCCTACGAGCAGTACGTC.

The chain has TRBV2 and TRBJ1-4, with D possibly matching TRBD1 (6 bases). The CDR3 totals 15 residues. Germline values: CDR1 SNHLY, CDR2 FYNNEI. The V and J ends lost 7 bases and 7 bases respectively, with 19 bases between them. CDR3 DNA sequence: TGTGCCAGCATGAGGGGGTCTAAGGGAGGTGAAAAACTGTTTTTT. This gives the protein CASMRGSKGGEKLFF. Drawing the rest from reference TRBV2 and TRBJ1-4, the complete variable domain is EPEVTQTPSHQVTQMGQEVILRCVPISNHLYFYWYRQILGQKVEFLVSFYNNEISEKSEIFDDQFSVERPDGSNFTLKIRSTKLEDSAMYFCASMRGSKGGEKLFFGSGTQLSVL.

The chain recombines TRBV27 with TRBJ2-7; D possibly corresponds to TRBD2 (5 bases). Germline V gene data show CDR1 as MNHEY and CDR2 as SMNVEV (reference sequence). The CDR3 sequence is 14 residues long. Trimming cost V 3 bases and J 0 bases, with 9 bases left between them. Here the CDR3 DNA reads TGTGCCAGCAGTTTCCGGGAAAGCTCCTACGAGCAGTACTTC. This sequence encodes CASSFRESSYEQYF.

This chain connects TRBV18 to TRBJ1-2; 10 positions agree with TRBD1. With 0 bases clipped from V and 9 bases from J, the junction kept 4 bases outside the gene matches. The length of the CDR3 is 14 residues. Germline CDR1 reads KGHSH; CDR2 reads LQKENI. As DNA, the CDR3 is TGTGCCAGCTCACCACCGACAGGGGGCTTTAGCTACACCTTC. It specifies CASSPPTGGFSYTF.

The gene calls are TRBV29-1 and TRBJ1-1; D uncertain. Per the germline V gene, CDR1 is SQVTM and CDR2 is ANQGSEA. Trimming removed 1 base from V and 0 bases from J, with 6 bases in between. The CDR3 runs 13 residues. The CDR3 sequence is CSVEGLMNTEAFF. In DNA, the CDR3 is TGCAGCGTTGAAGGACTGATGAACACTGAAGCTTTCTTT. The variable domain in full, completed from reference TRBV29-1 and TRBJ1-1, reads SAVISQKPSRDICQRGTSLTIQCQVDSQVTMMFWYRQQPGQSLTLIATANQGSEATYESGFVIDKFPISRPNLTFSTLTVSNMSPEDSSIYLCSVEGLMNTEAFFGQGTRLTVV.